This TCR beta chain was obtained from a study of spatial heterogeneity in lung cancer. Study-level background: A module score for T cells, taken from matched bulk RNA-seq, correlated strongly with TCR transcript counts in tumor regions.

Single TCR cDNA molecules each had their own unique molecular identifier. From the 5' RACE reads, TCRdb called clonotypes with MiXCR, one entry per CDR3 protein. This sample yields 15,000 to 20,000 distinct CDR3 sequences, of which more than 5.5% are seen a single time; 3.7% belongs to the top ten. Overall study findings and caveats: One measure, the expanded intratumoral alpha and beta TCR count, tracked tumor mutation counts.

In its sample, this clonotype is medium-sized. Its antigen is not identified. Described time point: sample taken at primary tumor resection. Samples were donated by 72 untreated early-stage non-small cell lung cancer patients. No cells were sorted before sequencing. The whole RNA sequenced was extracted from tumor, nontumor lung or frozen PBMC. The receptor was isolated from a female donor with early-stage non-small cell lung cancer. Sequences were derived from lung tumor tissue, sampled at surgery.

The CDR3 bases are TGTGCCAGCAGTTTACAGGGGGTTGCTGAAGCTTTCTTT. Protein sequence: CASSLQGVAEAFF. The chain recombines TRBV6-5 with TRBJ1-1; the match to TRBD1 covers 8 bases. The junction had 4 bases not matched to a gene; V was cut back by 4 bases and J by 6 bases. The CDR3 consists of 13 residues. Germline CDR1 MNHEY, CDR2 SVGAGI.